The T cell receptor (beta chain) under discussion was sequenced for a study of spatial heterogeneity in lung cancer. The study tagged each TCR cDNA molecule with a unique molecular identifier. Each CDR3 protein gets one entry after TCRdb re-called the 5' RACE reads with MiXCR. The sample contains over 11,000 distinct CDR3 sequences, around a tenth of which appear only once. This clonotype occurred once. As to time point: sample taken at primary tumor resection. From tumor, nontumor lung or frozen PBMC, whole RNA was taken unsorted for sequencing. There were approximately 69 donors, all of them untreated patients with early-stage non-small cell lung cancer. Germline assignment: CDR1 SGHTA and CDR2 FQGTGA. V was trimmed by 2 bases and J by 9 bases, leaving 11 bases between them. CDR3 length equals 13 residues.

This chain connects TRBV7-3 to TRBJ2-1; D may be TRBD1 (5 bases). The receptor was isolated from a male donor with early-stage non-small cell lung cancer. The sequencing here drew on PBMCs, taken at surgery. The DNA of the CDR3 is TGTGCCAGCAGCTTAGATGGGGCGCGTGAGCAGTTCTTC. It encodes CASSLDGAREQFF.